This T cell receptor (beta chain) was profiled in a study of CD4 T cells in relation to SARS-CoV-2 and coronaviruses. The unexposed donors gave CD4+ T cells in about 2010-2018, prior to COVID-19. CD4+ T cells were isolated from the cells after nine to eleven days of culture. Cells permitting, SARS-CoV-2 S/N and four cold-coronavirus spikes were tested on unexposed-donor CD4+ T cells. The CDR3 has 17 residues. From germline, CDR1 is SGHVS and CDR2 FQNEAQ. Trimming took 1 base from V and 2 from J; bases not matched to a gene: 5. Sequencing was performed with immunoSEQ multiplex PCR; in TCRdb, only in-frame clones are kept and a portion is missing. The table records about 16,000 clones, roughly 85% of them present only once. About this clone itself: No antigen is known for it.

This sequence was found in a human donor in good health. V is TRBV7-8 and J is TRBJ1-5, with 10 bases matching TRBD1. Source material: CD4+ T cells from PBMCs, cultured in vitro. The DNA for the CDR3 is TGTGCCAGCAGCTTAGGGTCCGGACAGGGGGGCAATCAGCCCCAGCATTTT. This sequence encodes CASSLGSGQGGNQPQHF.